This T cell receptor beta chain came from a study of cytomegalovirus exposure and HLA in healthy donors (dated by TCRdb to 2015 to 2018). Notes on the research overall: An earlier analysis of 550 to 700 of the donors reported roughly 270 Gb of sequence data and more than 90 million unique TCR beta sequences from roughly 180 million T cells. Alongside the repertoire data, information on donor age, sex, ethnicity and CMV serostatus was compiled. The study aimed to test whether signatures of past pathogen exposure could be identified by cataloging public T cell receptors. The later analysis used no new phenotypic data to find candidate immune exposures, relying instead on TCR beta sequences and their occurrence across donors. Of the 398 genotyped donors, over 70% fell in the genetic ancestry cluster associated with self-reported Caucasian donors. A later analysis re-examined previously published TCR beta repertoires from 500 to 700 donors and added high-resolution HLA genotyping to investigate patterns of TCR occurrence. An early release that covered about 600 HLA-typed donors contained approximately 300 gigabases of sequencing data and some 87 million unique TCR sequences. Across approximately 420 genotyped donors of the cohort, an average of roughly 250,000 unique TCR beta nucleotide sequences per donor were sequenced, and 15% to 20% of those sequences were non-productive. In an earlier analysis of more than 550 of the donors, high-throughput TCR beta sequencing was used to judge whether each TCR beta V gene segment behaved as functional or pseudogenic. All discovery cohort repertoires had been generated on a single sequencing platform. The study combined high-throughput TCR immunosequencing, statistical association of individual TCRs with disease status, and machine learning to predict cytomegalovirus infection status. The number of typed donors differed by locus: about 620-640 for A, B, C, DRB1 and DQB1; 500 to 550 for DQA1; roughly 600 for DPA1; and about 450 for DPB1. The study profiled the T cell repertoires of about 640 subjects by immunosequencing and related them to cytomegalovirus serostatus. HLA typing covered class I and class II loci at four-digit resolution. Because of strong linkage in the cohort, roughly five DR-DQ haplotypes were treated as single units for association and clustering. Genome-wide SNP genotypes for about 60% of the roughly 700 donors were used in a later genetic analysis, which treated that subset as a discovery cohort. A separate validation cohort of roughly 130 different subjects was used in addition to the 666-subject first cohort. Study-wide findings and limitations: A further reported finding was that TCR beta sequences accurately predicted the HLA-A and HLA-B alleles for most subjects in the first cohort. In a later analysis, most CMV-associated TCR beta chains were found to appear HLA-restricted, with HLA associations seemingly driven largely by CMV exposure. The presence/absence analyses assumed that sequencing depth was roughly uniform across donors, and that assumption may not be true. In vitro tests confirmed that three of the cytomegalovirus-associated TCR beta chains recognize cytomegalovirus antigens. The sequencing pipeline was judged likely to have produced a cluster of highly shared sequence variants as a technical artifact. In a later genetic analysis, a missense DCLRE1C variant was associated with V-gene and J-gene trimming of TCR beta chains, and the association was replicated in an independent cohort. When HLA alleles, especially DR and DQ, strongly co-occurred, TCR associations were difficult to assign to individual alleles. In an earlier analysis of under 600 of the donors, most TCR beta V segments were observed in productive rearrangements about 90% or about 30% of the time, broadly matching IMGT annotations. Several of the top co-occurrence clusters appeared to be linked to parvovirus B19, influenza, CMV and Epstein-Barr virus, according to a later analysis. Specific HLA alleles were associated with more than 15,000 TCR beta sequences at a false discovery rate of 0.05 in a later analysis. The authors suggested that the approach could potentially be generalized to other disease states and immunological phenotypes. In a later genetic analysis, fewer N-insertions in productive TCRs were reported among donors in an Asian-associated ancestry cluster than the roughly 700-donor mean. In a later analysis, HLA-associated TCR beta chains were found to be more clonally expanded and to have lower generation probabilities than equally common non-associated chains. In a later analysis, the rate of TCR association differed among HLA loci, with DRB1 alleles having the most associated TCRs and HLA-C alleles having the fewest. HLA typing was unavailable for some donors at each locus, so association tests used only the typed subset. The classifier was reported to diagnose cytomegalovirus status with high specificity and sensitivity in both the original cohort and the validation cohort. Across donors, most TCR sequences were observed very rarely, whereas some public TCRs were present in many individuals. Correlated functional status among segregating V segments might be attributable to linkage disequilibrium, but an unknown experimental factor could not be ruled out. Some IMGT-functional V segments, including TRBV6-2 and TRBV6-3, could not be told apart with the 87-base-pair reads, so those segments were excluded. Only TCR beta chains were sequenced in this cohort, and the absence of alpha or paired-chain data limited detectable features. For the cohort, immune exposure information was limited to CMV serostatus. The study listed 164 TCR beta chains as associated with cytomegalovirus. The earlier analysis of 587 of the donors excluded around 17 rarely observed V segments, including chromosome 9 orphons, because counts were too low.

For this chain, trimming is 10 bases at the V end and 7 bases at the J end, and the number of junction bases without a gene match is 9. From the germline V gene, CDR1 is MNHEY and CDR2 is SVGAGI. Spanning cysteine to phenylalanine, the CDR3 consists of 13 amino acids. CDR3 DNA is the only sequence kept; it has 39 bases, read in frame from the first base. The library was made by the immunoSEQ multiplex PCR assay. For the multiplex PCR, a mixture combining 60 forward primers for TCR Vbeta segments and 13 reverse primers for TCR Jbeta segments was used. A multiplex PCR assay on genomic DNA amplified the CDR3 region of rearranged TCR beta genes. On the Illumina HiSeq System, the amplified TCR beta libraries were sequenced as 87-base-pair reads. In the authors' own workflow: A later analysis counted about 80 million unique TCR beta chains across the 550 to 800 repertoires, and 10 million to 11 million of these chains were shared by at least two donors. To remove PCR and sequencing errors, raw reads were error-corrected and collapsed into unique sequences using a nearest-neighbor algorithm that merged closely related sequences. V, D and J gene segments were assigned by aligning CDR3 sequences to IMGT reference sequences. For a sequence to be retained, a match of at least six nucleotides was required to both a V gene segment and a J gene segment. A rearrangement counted as productive if the CDR3 had no stop codons and remained in frame with V and J, and every other rearrangement counted as non-productive. CDR3 was defined according to IMGT convention as the region running from the second conserved V-encoded cysteine to the conserved J-encoded phenylalanine. The earlier analysis of roughly 590 of the donors excluded sequences that lacked an unambiguous match to a single V gene segment. An earlier analysis of just under 600 of the donors called V segments functional above 56.7% productive rearrangements and segregating when the between-donor standard deviation exceeded 5%. A statistical classification framework was built for diagnosing cytomegalovirus status from the catalog of TCR beta chain sequences. In a later analysis, TCR nucleotide sequences were compared against IMGT/GENE-DB human TR gene sequences so that V and J genes could be assigned. In a later analysis, CDR3 sequences and most-parsimonious VDJ recombination scenarios were assigned using the TCRdist pipeline. In a later analysis, each TCR beta chain was defined by its CDR3 amino acid sequence together with its V-gene family, and reads lacking a unique V-gene family were excluded. A later analysis removed 500 to 600 highly shared, low-generation-probability nucleotide sequences to deal with suspected cross-contamination and a sequencing artifact. For each public chain, a later analysis derived a clonal expansion index from normalized ranks of inferred template counts within each repertoire. In a later analysis, generation probabilities were computed using a VDJ recombination model fitted to out-of-frame rearrangements, and the results were checked against IGoR. In a later analysis, TCR-TCR, TCR-HLA and TCR-CMV co-occurrence was scored with hypergeometric tests, and a repertoire-size bias correction was applied to TCR pairs. A later analysis estimated false discovery rates by permuting HLA or CMV assignments 20 times. In a later analysis, co-occurring TCRs were grouped using DBSCAN, and TCRdist sequence similarity was added for clustering within HLA-allele-positive subsets. For co-occurrence clustering, repertoires with fewer than 30,000 or more than 120,000 public chains were excluded, along with 5 or 6 repertoires with anomalous nucleotide sharing. TCRdb's version of the immuneACCESS table is confined to in-frame rearrangements and falls short of the full clone set. An unresolved V gene accounts for under half of the shortfall where checked; the remainder is of unknown origin. V and J calls and clone size follow that table, whereas D and trimming were derived from the DNA. The sample data list over 150,000 clones, and 78% of these were observed just once. Jointly, the top ten make up over 10% of the sample.

The cohort comprised around 690 healthy bone marrow donors. At the time of sampling, all cohort members were nominally healthy, though unrecorded immune exposures were likely present. The donor tested CMV seropositive, placing the donor among the 289 seropositive members of the cohort. Every donor gave a peripheral blood sample, and the peripheral blood mononuclear cells from that sample were used for TCR beta sequencing. Genomic DNA was extracted from the blood cell samples with the Qiagen DNeasy Blood Extraction Kit. A note on this clone: Its antigen is still unknown. Per-base qualities were not stored, and no clone one base away is much larger.

The V gene is TRBV6-5 and the J gene is TRBJ2-1, with 8 bases in between that match TRBD1. This sequence was found in a woman in her fifties or sixties in good health and CMV-seropositive. Material: PBMCs. The nucleotide sequence reads as follows: TGTGCCACCGGGGAACAGGGGGGAAATGAGCAGTTCTTC. This translates into CATGEQGGNEQFF.